These 24 T cell receptor beta chains were sequenced from one sample in a study of OX40 agonist ivuxolimab in advanced cancers. TCRdb keeps only in-frame clones here, not all; method: immunoSEQ multiplex PCR. The data show tens of thousands of clones, with roughly 80% seen just once and 30% to 40% held by the top ten. The sample was CD4+ or CD8+ T cells sorted from blood, taken in a trial of the OX40 agonist ivuxolimab. These receptors all come from an adult with an advanced solid tumor such as melanoma, head and neck, liver or kidney cancer.

This chain joins TRBV30 and TRBJ1-6, with D possibly TRBD1 on 5 matching bases. V lost 0 bases, J lost 4 bases, and 10 bases lay in between. The CDR3 spans 15 residues. Germline values: CDR1 GTSNPN, CDR2 SVGIG (reference sequence). The CDR3 bases are TGTGCCTGGAGTGTACGGGGGGTATATAATTCACCCCTCCACTTT. This gives the protein CAWSVRGVYNSPLHF.

This clone was counted once. The rearrangement links TRBV19 to TRBJ2-4; TRBD2 matches 9 bases. The CDR3 extends over 15 amino acids. Germline V lookup: CDR1 LNHDA, CDR2 SQIVND (reference sequence). Trimming removed 6 bases from V and 6 bases from J; junction bases left unmatched: 9. This CDR3 is CASSLSGGRGNIQYF. CDR3 coding DNA: TGTGCCAGTAGCCTATCCGGCGGGAGGGGAAACATTCAGTACTTC.

The V gene is TRBV6-4, the J gene TRBJ2-1; the D gene is possibly TRBD1 (6 bases). The germline V gene encodes CDR1 MRHNA and CDR2 SNTAGT. The CDR3 has 13 amino acids. Trimming shortened V by 6 bases and J by 5 bases, and 11 bases separated the two germline ends. The CDR3 is CASSLRDNNEQFF. The CDR3 coding sequence is TGTGCCAGCAGCCTCCGGGACAACAATGAGCAGTTCTTC.

The V gene is TRBV9, the J gene TRBJ1-6, with TRBD1 as a possible D gene (5 bases). This CDR3 is built from 15 residues. CDR1 SGDLS and CDR2 YYNGEE come from the germline V gene. Trimming removed 4 bases at V and 10 bases at J, with 18 bases between. The CDR3 sequence: CASSLQDEEGSPLHF. For the CDR3, the DNA is TGTGCCAGCAGCCTACAGGACGAGGAGGGATCACCCCTCCACTTT.

The gene calls are TRBV7-9 and TRBJ2-1; D call uncertain. V was cut by 5 bases and J by 1 base, with 12 bases left in between. The CDR3 is made up of 15 amino acids. CDR1 SEHNR and CDR2 FQNEAQ come from the germline V gene (reference sequence). The CDR3 reads CASSVPSWSYNEQFF. For the CDR3, the DNA is TGTGCCAGCAGCGTTCCTTCGTGGTCCTACAATGAGCAGTTCTTC.

V and J are TRBV7-3 and TRBJ2-2, with 9 bases matching TRBD2. Germline trimming cut 2 bases from V and 2 bases from J; bases unmatched to any gene: 6. This CDR3 is 17 amino acids long. The germline CDR1 and CDR2 sequences are SGHTA and FQGTGA. CDR3 amino acids: CASSLGYSGRNTGELFF. The CDR3 nucleotides are TGTGCCAGCAGCTTAGGTTATAGCGGGAGAAACACCGGGGAGCTGTTTTTT. Combining the CDR3 with reference TRBV7-3 and TRBJ2-2 gives the whole variable domain GAGVSQTPSNKVTEKGKYVELRCDPISGHTALYWYRQSLGQGPEFLIYFQGTGAADDSGLPNDRFFAVRPEGSVSTLKIQRTERGDSAVYLCASSLGYSGRNTGELFFGEGSRLTVL.

The chain joins TRBV25-1 to TRBJ1-1; D is uncertain. The germline V and J ends were trimmed by 5 bases and 1 base, with 8 bases remaining between them. Germline values: CDR1 MGHDK, CDR2 SYGVNS. The CDR3 totals 13 residues. The CDR3 loop reads CASSLGGNTEAFF. CDR3 DNA: TGTGCCAGCAGTTTAGGCGGGAACACTGAAGCTTTCTTT.

This clone has more than one count but fewer than ten. This chain links TRBV25-1 with TRBJ1-1; D not resolved. Germline loops: CDR1 MGHDK, CDR2 SYGVNS. This CDR3 has 12 amino acids. Trimming removed 2 bases from V and 11 bases from J, with 12 bases in between. CDR3 amino acids: CASSEPGYEAFF. The CDR3 DNA reads as TGTGCCAGCAGTGAACCGGGGTACGAGGCTTTCTTT.

The rearrangement links TRBV4-1 to TRBJ2-7; 10 bases map to TRBD2. CDR1 is MGHRA, CDR2 YSYEKL, per germline. V lost 0 bases and J lost 4; bases outside the gene matches: 9. The CDR3 loop spans 17 amino acids. As DNA, the CDR3 is TGCGCCAGCAGCCAAGATTGGGCTAGCGGGAGCAGATACGAGCAGTACTTC. It translates to CASSQDWASGSRYEQYF.

This chain uses TRBV7-2 with TRBJ2-1; TRBD2 matches 10 bases. The germline gives CDR1 SGHTA, CDR2 FQGNSA. There are 16 residues in the CDR3. V lost 3 bases and J lost 9; bases outside the gene matches: 11. CDR3 in amino acids: CASSFPGGLARSEQFF. The CDR3 region has the DNA TGTGCCAGCAGCTTTCCCGGGGGACTAGCGAGAAGTGAGCAGTTCTTC.

The gene calls are TRBV19 and TRBJ1-1, with D perhaps matching TRBD1 (6 bases). The CDR3 covers 15 residues. Germline assignment: CDR1 LNHDA and CDR2 SQIVND (reference sequence). Trimming left V 6 bases short and J 5 bases short, with 19 bases between. Here the CDR3 reads CASRYRRETGTEAFF. CDR3 DNA sequence: TGTGCCAGTAGATATCGCCGGGAGACAGGAACTGAAGCTTTCTTT.

The chain joins TRBV5-1 to TRBJ2-7, with no clear D. The V gene lost 0 bases and the J gene lost 2 bases, with 9 bases spanning the gap. The CDR3 runs 14 residues. Germline CDR1 is SGHRS and CDR2 is YFSETQ. As DNA, the CDR3 is TGCGCCAGCAGCTTGGCCTTAGATACCTACGAGCAGTACTTC. This encodes CASSLALDTYEQYF.

The chain joins TRBV5-1 to TRBJ1-1; the D gene is possibly TRBD1 (6 bases). Per germline, CDR1 SGHRS and CDR2 YFSETQ. Trimming took off 5 bases at V and 5 bases at J, with 16 bases between the two ends. The CDR3 covers 14 residues. CDR3: CASREQGGSTEAFF. In DNA form, the CDR3 reads TGCGCCAGCAGAGAACAGGGAGGTAGTACTGAAGCTTTCTTT.

This sequence joins TRBV2 and TRBJ2-2, with TRBD2 matching over 7 bases. CDR1 and CDR2 (germline): SNHLY, FYNNEI. The CDR3 contains 15 residues. The junction had 8 bases not matched to a gene; V was cut back by 6 bases and J by 4 bases. CDR3 nucleotides: TGTGCCAGCAGCCAATGGGGGGGGACCACCGGGGAGCTGTTTTTT. Amino acids: CASSQWGGTTGELFF.

The genes are TRBV29-1 and TRBJ1-2, with 10 bases matching TRBD1. Germline V gene lookup returns CDR1 SQVTM and CDR2 ANQGSEA. V dropped 7 bases and J dropped 5; count of bases not matched to a gene: 10. The CDR3 runs 14 residues. The CDR3 nucleotides are TGCAGCGACCGTGCGGGACAGGGGCTATATGGCTACACCTTC. It encodes CSDRAGQGLYGYTF.

The V and J genes are TRBV7-3 and TRBJ1-3; 10 nucleotides line up with TRBD1. The CDR3 has 20 residues. Trimming took 4 bases from V and 0 from J; bases not matched to a gene: 15. Germline V gene lookup returns CDR1 SGHTA and CDR2 FQGTGA. The CDR3 sequence: CASSSPIQDRGMISGNTIYF. The CDR3 bases are TGTGCCAGCAGCTCTCCCATCCAGGACAGGGGGATGATCTCTGGAAACACCATATATTTT.

The gene calls are TRBV12-5 and TRBJ2-5; 7 bases line up with TRBD2. CDR3 length: 12 amino acids. Unmatched junction bases numbered 10, after V lost 8 bases and J lost 10 bases. The V gene's germline CDR1 is LGHNT and CDR2 FRNRAP. CDR3 sequence (DNA): TGTGCTAGTTCGCTAGCCGCGGGGGACCAGTACTTC. Protein product: CASSLAAGDQYF.

V gene TRBV28 combines with J gene TRBJ2-1; 7 bases match TRBD2. The CDR3 is 16 amino acids. CDR1 is MDHEN and CDR2 is SYDVKM in the germline V gene. J gave up 4 bases and V 2 bases, and 8 bases lay outside the gene matches. The CDR3 region has the DNA TGTGCCAGCAGTTTACGAACGGGAGGTTCTTACAATGAGCAGTTCTTC. It is translated as CASSLRTGGSYNEQFF.

The genes are TRBV19 and TRBJ1-2; 7 positions agree with TRBD1. This CDR3 is built from 13 residues. The J segment lost 3 bases and the V segment lost 5 bases, leaving 3 bases of the junction unmatched. Germline V gene lookup returns CDR1 LNHDA and CDR2 SQIVND (reference sequence). CDR3: CASSLTGDYGYTF. The CDR3 region has the DNA TGTGCCAGTAGTCTAACAGGGGACTATGGCTACACCTTC.

This clone was seen more than once but under ten times. The chain combines TRBV7-9 with TRBJ1-5; no reliable D call. The germline CDR1 and CDR2 sequences are SEHNR and FQNEAQ (reference sequence). The CDR3 is made up of 14 amino acids. V lost 5 bases and J lost 4, with 12 bases in between. For the CDR3, the DNA is TGTGCCAGCAGCCATGCATGGGAAAATCAGCCCCAGCATTTT. As protein: CASSHAWENQPQHF.

This clone showed up just a few times. The chain recombines TRBV6-5 with TRBJ1-1; D not resolved. The CDR3 runs to 14 residues. In germline, CDR1 is MNHEY, CDR2 SVGAGI. The V gene lost 5 bases and the J gene lost 1 base, with 11 bases spanning the gap. CDR3: CASSPTMGNTEAFF. The CDR3 DNA reads TGTGCCAGCAGTCCGACAATGGGGAACACTGAAGCTTTCTTT.

The chain joins TRBV2 to TRBJ2-3; D unresolved. V was clipped by 0 bases and J by 2 bases, with 3 bases between them. This CDR3 region has 13 residues. Germline assignment: CDR1 SNHLY and CDR2 FYNNEI. The CDR3 DNA follows: TGTGCCAGCAGTGAAGCGACCACAGATACGCAGTATTTT. This codes for CASSEATTDTQYF. Together with reference TRBV2 and TRBJ2-3, the CDR3 gives the full variable domain: EPEVTQTPSHQVTQMGQEVILRCVPISNHLYFYWYRQILGQKVEFLVSFYNNEISEKSEIFDDQFSVERPDGSNFTLKIRSTKLEDSAMYFCASSEATTDTQYFGPGTRLTVL.

This CDR3 reads CASSPGQGANEQYF. CDR3 DNA: TGTGCCAGCAGCCCGGGACAGGGGGCGAACGAGCAGTACTTC. The chain uses TRBV7-9 and TRBJ2-7; 12 bases fit TRBD1. With V trimmed by 5 bases and J by 5 bases, 4 bases remained unmatched. The CDR3 spans 14 residues. Germline CDR1 SEHNR, CDR2 FQNEAQ (reference sequence).

The table lists this clone with a count of one. The chain recombines TRBV11-2 with TRBJ1-4; TRBD1 aligns across 7 bases. J lost 5 bases, V lost 4 bases, and 7 bases had no gene match. Germline V gives CDR1 SGHAT, CDR2 FQNNGV. This CDR3 comprises 15 residues. The CDR3 loop is CASSYPGQQNEKLFF. CDR3 coding DNA: TGTGCCAGCAGCTATCCGGGACAGCAGAATGAAAAACTGTTTTTT.